The clone carrying this T cell receptor beta chain has ten or more counts. Its antigen remains unidentified. The length of the CDR3 is 15 residues. The germline CDR1 and CDR2 sequences are LGHNA and YSLEER. V lost 0 bases to trimming and J lost 4 bases; unmatched junction nucleotides: 2. This specimen belongs to a study of T-cell memory formation after mild COVID-19. Study observations and caveats: The study found contracting CD4+ clones mainly in CM and EM and contracting CD8+ clones in EMRA.

Constant-segment-primed 5'RACE gave TCR alpha and TCR beta cDNA libraries with sample barcodes and UMIs. One entry per CDR3 protein, called by TCRdb with MiXCR from the 5' RACE reads. Of a few hundred thousand distinct CDR3 sequences in the sample, about 23% were seen once. The chain carries TRBV4-3 and TRBJ2-1, with 8 nucleotides matching TRBD2. The sample comprised PBMCs or a T cell subset sorted from them (not recorded which). This clonotype originated in an adult woman who had mild COVID-19 (a few samples of this study predate the infection). Cell type and time point are not known. In nucleotides, the CDR3 is TGCGCCAGCAGCCAAGAGCGGGAGGTATACAATGAGCAGTTCTTC. Protein sequence: CASSQEREVYNEQFF.